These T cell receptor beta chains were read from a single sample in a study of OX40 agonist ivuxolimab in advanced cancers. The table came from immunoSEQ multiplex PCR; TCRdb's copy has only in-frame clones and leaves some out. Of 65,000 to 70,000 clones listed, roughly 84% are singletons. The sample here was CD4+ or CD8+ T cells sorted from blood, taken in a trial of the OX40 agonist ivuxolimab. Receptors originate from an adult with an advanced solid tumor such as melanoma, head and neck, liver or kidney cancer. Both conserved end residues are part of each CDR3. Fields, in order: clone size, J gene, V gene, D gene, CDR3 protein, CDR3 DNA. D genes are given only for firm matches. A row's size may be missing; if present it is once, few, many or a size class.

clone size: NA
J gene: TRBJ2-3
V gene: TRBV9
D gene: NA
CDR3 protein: CASSEGLDTQYF
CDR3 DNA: TGTGCCAGCAGCGAGGGCCTAGATACGCAGTATTTT

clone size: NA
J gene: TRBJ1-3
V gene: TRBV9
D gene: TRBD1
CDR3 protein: CASSPPPGGQGGLSGNTIYF
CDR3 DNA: TGTGCCAGCAGCCCACCGCCGGGGGGACAGGGGGGCCTCTCTGGAAACACCATATATTTT

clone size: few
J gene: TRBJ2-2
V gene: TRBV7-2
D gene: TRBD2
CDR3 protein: CASSLWASGVSGELFF
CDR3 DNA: TGTGCCAGCAGCTTATGGGCTAGCGGGGTATCCGGGGAGCTGTTTTTT

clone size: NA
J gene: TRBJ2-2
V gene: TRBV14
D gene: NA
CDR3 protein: CASSRDFDTGELFF
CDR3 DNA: TGTGCCAGCAGCCGGGACTTCGACACCGGGGAGCTGTTTTTT

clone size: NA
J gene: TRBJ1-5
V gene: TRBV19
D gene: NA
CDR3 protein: CASSIVRVIGNQPQHF
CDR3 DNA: TGTGCCAGTAGTATAGTGAGGGTAATCGGCAATCAGCCCCAGCATTTT

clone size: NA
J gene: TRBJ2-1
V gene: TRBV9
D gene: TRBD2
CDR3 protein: CASSVAGGLLSSYNEQFF
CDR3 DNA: TGTGCCAGCAGCGTAGCGGGGGGGCTTCTCAGCTCCTACAATGAGCAGTTCTTC

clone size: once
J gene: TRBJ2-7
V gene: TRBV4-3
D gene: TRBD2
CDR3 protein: CASSQEVAGGPIVSYEQYF
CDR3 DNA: TGCGCCAGCAGCCAAGAAGTAGCGGGGGGCCCCATCGTCTCCTACGAGCAGTACTTC

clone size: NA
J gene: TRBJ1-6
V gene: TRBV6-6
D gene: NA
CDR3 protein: CASSYEQGINNSPLHF
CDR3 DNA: TGTGCCAGCAGTTACGAACAGGGAATAAATAATTCACCCCTCCACTTT

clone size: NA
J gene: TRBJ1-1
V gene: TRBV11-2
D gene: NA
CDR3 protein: CASSLLISGTTEAFF
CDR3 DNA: TGTGCCAGCAGCCTCCTAATTAGCGGGACCACTGAAGCTTTCTTT

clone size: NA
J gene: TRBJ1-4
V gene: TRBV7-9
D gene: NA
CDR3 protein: CASSSGDSANEKLFF
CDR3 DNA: TGTGCCAGCAGCTCCGGGGATTCGGCTAATGAAAAACTGTTTTTT

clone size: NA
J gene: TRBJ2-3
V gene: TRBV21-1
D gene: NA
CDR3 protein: CASSKGPCSTDTQYF
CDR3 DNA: TGTGCCAGCAGCAAAGGTCCGTGTAGCACAGATACGCAGTATTTT

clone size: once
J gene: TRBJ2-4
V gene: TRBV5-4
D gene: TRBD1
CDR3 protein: CASSLTRDRARNIQYF
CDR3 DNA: TGTGCCAGCAGCTTGACCCGGGACAGGGCGAGGAACATTCAGTACTTC

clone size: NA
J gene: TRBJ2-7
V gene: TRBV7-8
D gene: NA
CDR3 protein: CASRYRDTDLEQYF
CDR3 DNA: TGTGCCAGCAGGTACCGGGACACTGACCTGGAGCAGTACTTC

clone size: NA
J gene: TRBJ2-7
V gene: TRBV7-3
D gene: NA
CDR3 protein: CASSLRGGETYEQYF
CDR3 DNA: TGTGCCAGCAGCTTAAGAGGAGGGGAGACCTACGAGCAGTACTTC

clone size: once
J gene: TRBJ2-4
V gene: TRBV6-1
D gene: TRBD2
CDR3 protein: CASSEPSGGAIHIQYF
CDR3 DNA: TGTGCCAGCAGTGAACCCAGCGGGGGGGCCATCCACATTCAGTACTTC

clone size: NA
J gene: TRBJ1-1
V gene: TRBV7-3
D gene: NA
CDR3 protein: CASTKDVGFTEAFF
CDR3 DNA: TGTGCCAGCACCAAAGATGTCGGGTTCACTGAAGCTTTCTTT

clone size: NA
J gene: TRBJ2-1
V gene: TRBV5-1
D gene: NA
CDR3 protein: CASSLGAYEQFF
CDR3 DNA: TGCGCCAGCAGCTTGGGGGCCTATGAGCAGTTCTTC

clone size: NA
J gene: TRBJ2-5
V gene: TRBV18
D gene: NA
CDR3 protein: CASSPGGAGQETQYF
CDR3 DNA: TGTGCCAGCTCACCGGGAGGAGCCGGCCAAGAGACCCAGTACTTC

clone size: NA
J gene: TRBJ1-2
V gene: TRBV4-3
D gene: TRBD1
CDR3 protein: CASSQVSTGTGRYYGYTF
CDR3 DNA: TGCGCCAGCAGCCAAGTTAGTACCGGGACAGGGAGATACTATGGCTACACCTTC

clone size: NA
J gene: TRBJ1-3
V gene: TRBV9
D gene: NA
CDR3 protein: CASSVEESSGNTIYF
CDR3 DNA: TGTGCCAGCAGCGTAGAAGAGAGCTCTGGAAACACCATATATTTT

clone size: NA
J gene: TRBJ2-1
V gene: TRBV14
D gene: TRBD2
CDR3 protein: CASSQTSDEQFF
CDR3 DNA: TGTGCCAGCAGCCAGACTAGCGATGAGCAGTTCTTC

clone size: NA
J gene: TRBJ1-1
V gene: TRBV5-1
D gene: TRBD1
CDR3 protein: CASSLEGQGTEAFF
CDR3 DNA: TGCGCCAGCAGCTTGGAAGGACAGGGAACTGAAGCTTTCTTT

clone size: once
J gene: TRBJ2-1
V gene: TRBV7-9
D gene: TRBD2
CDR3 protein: CASGGASYNEQFF
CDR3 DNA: TGTGCTAGCGGGGGGGCCTCCTACAATGAGCAGTTCTTC